The present entry profiles one T cell receptor (beta chain) with its context. Antigen: not known. The data belong to a study of T cell responses to AZD1222 COVID-19 vaccine. General observations from the study: No repertoire was sampled before or during the peak T cell response, only after it. Unmutated variant regions reportedly attract nearly half of all spike-specific TCRs. Spike-specific TCR breadth rose after two AZD1222 doses, and depth rose as well. Donors skewed white British and female; clonal diversity was possibly underestimated.

The CDR3 spans 16 residues. Trimming removed 7 bases from V and 1 base from J, with 20 bases in between. CDR1 SGHRS and CDR2 YFSETQ come from the germline V gene. Measured with immunoSEQ multiplex PCR; TCRdb has only the in-frame clones, and not every one. The table includes approximately 100,000 clones, about 88% detected once. This chain connects TRBV5-1 to TRBJ2-5; D is perhaps TRBD1 or TRBD2 (5 bases each). The sample consisted of peripheral blood, taken on day 0 of AZD1222 vaccination. The receptor comes from an adult in good health. CDR3 region: CASANGALSPQETQYF. In DNA form, the CDR3 reads TGCGCCAGCGCCAACGGGGCCCTCTCACCCCAAGAGACCCAGTACTTC.